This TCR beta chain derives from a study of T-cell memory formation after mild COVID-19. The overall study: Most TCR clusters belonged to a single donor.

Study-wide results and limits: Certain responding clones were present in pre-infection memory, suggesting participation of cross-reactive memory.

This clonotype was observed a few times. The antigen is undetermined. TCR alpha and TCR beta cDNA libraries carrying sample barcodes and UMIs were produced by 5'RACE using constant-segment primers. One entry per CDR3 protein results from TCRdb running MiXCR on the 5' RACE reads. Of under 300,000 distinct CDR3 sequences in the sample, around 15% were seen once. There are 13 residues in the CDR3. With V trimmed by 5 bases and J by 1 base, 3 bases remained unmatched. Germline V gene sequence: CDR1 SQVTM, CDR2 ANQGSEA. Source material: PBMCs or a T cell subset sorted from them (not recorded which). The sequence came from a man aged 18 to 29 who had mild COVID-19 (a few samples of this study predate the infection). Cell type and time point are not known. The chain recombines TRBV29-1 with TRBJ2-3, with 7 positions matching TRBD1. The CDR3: CSVRTGGTDTQYF. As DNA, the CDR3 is TGCAGCGTTCGTACAGGGGGCACAGATACGCAGTATTTT.